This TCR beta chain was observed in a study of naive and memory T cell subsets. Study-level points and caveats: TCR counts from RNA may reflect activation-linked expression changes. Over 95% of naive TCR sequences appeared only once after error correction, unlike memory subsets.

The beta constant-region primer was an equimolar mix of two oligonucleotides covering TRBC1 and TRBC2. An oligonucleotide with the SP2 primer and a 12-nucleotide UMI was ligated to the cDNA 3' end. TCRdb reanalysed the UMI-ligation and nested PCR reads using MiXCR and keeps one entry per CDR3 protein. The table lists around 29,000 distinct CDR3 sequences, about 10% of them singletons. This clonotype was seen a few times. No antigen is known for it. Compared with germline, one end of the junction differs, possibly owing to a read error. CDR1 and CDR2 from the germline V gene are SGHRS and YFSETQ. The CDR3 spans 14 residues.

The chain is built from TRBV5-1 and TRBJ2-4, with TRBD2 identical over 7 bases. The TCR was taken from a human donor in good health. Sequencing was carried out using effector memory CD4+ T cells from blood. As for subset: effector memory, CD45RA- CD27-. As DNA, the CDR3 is TGCGCCAGCAGCCCCCAAGGACAAGGAGGGACTATCCACTTC. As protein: CASSPQGQGGTIHF.